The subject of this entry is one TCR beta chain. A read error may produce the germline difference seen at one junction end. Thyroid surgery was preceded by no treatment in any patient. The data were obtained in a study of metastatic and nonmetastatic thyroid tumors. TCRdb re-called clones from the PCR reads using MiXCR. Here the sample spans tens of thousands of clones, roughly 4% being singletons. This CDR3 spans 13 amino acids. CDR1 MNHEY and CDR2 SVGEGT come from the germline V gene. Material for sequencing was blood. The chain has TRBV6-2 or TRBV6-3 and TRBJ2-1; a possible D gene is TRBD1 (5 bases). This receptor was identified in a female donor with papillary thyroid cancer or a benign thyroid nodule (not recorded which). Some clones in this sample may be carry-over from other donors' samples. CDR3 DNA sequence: TGTGCCAGCATTTACTCCAGGGTCCATGAGCAGTTCTTC. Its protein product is CASIYSRVHEQFF.